This is a list of T cell receptor beta chains from one sample in a study of blood T cell repertoires in COVID-19. Some clones are missing from TCRdb's copy, which holds only in-frame ones; the method was immunoSEQ multiplex PCR. The sample has hundreds of thousands of clones, 90% to 95% seen once. The source material was peripheral blood. The receptor set was obtained from a woman younger than 35 who had recovered from COVID-19. CDR3s include the opening cysteine and the closing phenylalanine or tryptophan. D genes are given only for firm matches. Rows give clone size only sometimes, using once, few, many, or a class for an expanded clone.

v_gene: TRBV2
d_gene: TRBD2
j_gene: TRBJ2-1
abundance: NA
CDR3nt: TGTGCCAGCAGTGTGAGGAGCGCGGGAGTGTACAATGAGCAGTTCTTC
CDR3aa: CASSVRSAGVYNEQFF

v_gene: TRBV7-2
d_gene: NA
j_gene: TRBJ1-6
abundance: NA
CDR3nt: TGTGCCAGCAGCCCCGGGGGGCTAGACAATTCACCCCTCCACTTT
CDR3aa: CASSPGGLDNSPLHF

v_gene: TRBV5-5
d_gene: TRBD1
j_gene: TRBJ1-5
abundance: NA
CDR3nt: TGTGCCAGCAGCGCCAGGGACAGCGTCGTTCAGCCCCAGCATTTT
CDR3aa: CASSARDSVVQPQHF

v_gene: TRBV4-1
d_gene: TRBD2
j_gene: TRBJ2-1
abundance: many
CDR3nt: TGCGCCAGCAGCCAACTCGACCTAGGGCTAGCGGGAAGTAATGAGCAGTTCTTC
CDR3aa: CASSQLDLGLAGSNEQFF

v_gene: TRBV18
d_gene: NA
j_gene: TRBJ2-2
abundance: NA
CDR3nt: TGTGCCAGCTCACCACCCCGGACAGTATGGAACACCGGGGAGCTGTTTTTT
CDR3aa: CASSPPRTVWNTGELFF

v_gene: TRBV19
d_gene: TRBD2
j_gene: TRBJ2-1
abundance: NA
CDR3nt: TGTGCCAGTAGTTTCGGGGGGAGCTCCTACAATGAGCAGTTCTTC
CDR3aa: CASSFGGSSYNEQFF

v_gene: TRBV11-3
d_gene: TRBD1
j_gene: TRBJ1-6
abundance: NA
CDR3nt: TGTGCCAGCGACAGGGGGCAAGATAATTCACCCCTCCACTTT
CDR3aa: CASDRGQDNSPLHF

v_gene: TRBV7-8
d_gene: TRBD1
j_gene: TRBJ1-1
abundance: once
CDR3nt: TGTGCCAGCAGCTCCCGAGCGTTCCGGGACAGGGAATTACCGGCAGCTGAAGCTTTCTTT
CDR3aa: CASSSRAFRDRELPAAEAFF

v_gene: TRBV2
d_gene: TRBD1
j_gene: TRBJ1-1
abundance: NA
CDR3nt: TGTGCCAGCAGGGGGGTAAGCAGGGGGCGTGAAGCTTTCTTT
CDR3aa: CASRGVSRGREAFF

v_gene: TRBV6-2/TRBV6-3
d_gene: NA
j_gene: TRBJ2-1
abundance: NA
CDR3nt: TGTGCCAGCAGTCCGCCGAGACTAGTGCGGGAGCAGTTCTTC
CDR3aa: CASSPPRLVREQFF

v_gene: TRBV14
d_gene: NA
j_gene: TRBJ1-1
abundance: NA
CDR3nt: TGTGCCAGCAGCCAAGAAAGTCGGGTGAACACTGAAGCTTTCTTT
CDR3aa: CASSQESRVNTEAFF

v_gene: TRBV27
d_gene: TRBD1
j_gene: TRBJ1-6
abundance: NA
CDR3nt: TGTGCCAGCAGTCCATGGACAGGGCCGGGCATTAATTCACCCCTCCACTTT
CDR3aa: CASSPWTGPGINSPLHF

v_gene: TRBV4-3
d_gene: TRBD2
j_gene: TRBJ2-3
abundance: once
CDR3nt: TGCGCCAGCAGCCGACTAGCGGGAATAGATACGCAGTATTTT
CDR3aa: CASSRLAGIDTQYF

v_gene: TRBV2
d_gene: TRBD2
j_gene: TRBJ2-5
abundance: NA
CDR3nt: TGTGCCAGCAGTCGGGAGGGGGGACGGCAGTACTTC
CDR3aa: CASSREGGRQYF

v_gene: TRBV30
d_gene: NA
j_gene: TRBJ1-2
abundance: NA
CDR3nt: TGTGCCTGGAGTTTTGGGGAGGGAGGCTACACCTTC
CDR3aa: CAWSFGEGGYTF

v_gene: TRBV7-2
d_gene: NA
j_gene: TRBJ2-5
abundance: few
CDR3nt: TGTGCCAGCAGCTTAGACTACCAAGAGACCCAGTACTTC
CDR3aa: CASSLDYQETQYF

v_gene: TRBV5-1
d_gene: TRBD1
j_gene: TRBJ2-2
abundance: NA
CDR3nt: TGCGCCAGCAGCGGCGGACAGGTGCTCGGGGAGCTGTTTTTT
CDR3aa: CASSGGQVLGELFF

v_gene: TRBV9
d_gene: TRBD1
j_gene: TRBJ1-2
abundance: NA
CDR3nt: TGTGCCAGCAGCGTAGACGGCAGGGGGTCAGATGGCTACACCTTC
CDR3aa: CASSVDGRGSDGYTF

v_gene: TRBV5-6
d_gene: NA
j_gene: TRBJ1-5
abundance: NA
CDR3nt: TGTGCCAGCACCAGACTCTCCCAGAGGGGCAATCAGCCCCAGCATTTT
CDR3aa: CASTRLSQRGNQPQHF

v_gene: TRBV12-5
d_gene: TRBD1
j_gene: TRBJ1-2
abundance: NA
CDR3nt: TGTGCTAGTGGTTTGGTGTTCGGGGGACAGGGGGAGCAGGGCTACACCTTC
CDR3aa: CASGLVFGGQGEQGYTF